The clone carrying this T cell receptor beta chain was seen a handful of times. The antigen is unknown. Germline and junction disagree at one end, which may indicate a read error. The data were taken from a study of human T cells and chemical hapten exposure. Study-wide points: TCRs at a frequency above 1 in 1000 stayed unchanged with DPC sensitization.

As the library was built, unique molecular identifiers were attached to individual cDNA molecules. TCRdb analysed the RACE reads with MiXCR anew, one entry per CDR3 protein. The sample shows 99,000 or so distinct CDR3 sequences, 10% to 14% of them seen only once. Sample time point: pre-sensitization, week 0. Treatment reported: therapeutic diphenylcyclopropenone sensitization with weekly scalp DPC. Germline CDR1 is SGHDT and CDR2 is YYEEEE. This CDR3 is 18 amino acids long. This chain connects TRBV5-6 to TRBJ1-3; 8 bases are shared with TRBD1. This sequence was found in a woman aged 55-75 years with alopecia areata. Some clones in this sample may be carry-over from other donors' samples. Sequenced material: whole blood, taken in connection with sensitization to the hapten diphenylcyclopropenone (DPC). CDR3 sequence reads: CASSHGTGLTVSENTIYF. The CDR3 nucleotides are TGTGCCAGCAGCCACGGGACAGGCCTTACGGTCTCTGAAAACACCATATATTTT.